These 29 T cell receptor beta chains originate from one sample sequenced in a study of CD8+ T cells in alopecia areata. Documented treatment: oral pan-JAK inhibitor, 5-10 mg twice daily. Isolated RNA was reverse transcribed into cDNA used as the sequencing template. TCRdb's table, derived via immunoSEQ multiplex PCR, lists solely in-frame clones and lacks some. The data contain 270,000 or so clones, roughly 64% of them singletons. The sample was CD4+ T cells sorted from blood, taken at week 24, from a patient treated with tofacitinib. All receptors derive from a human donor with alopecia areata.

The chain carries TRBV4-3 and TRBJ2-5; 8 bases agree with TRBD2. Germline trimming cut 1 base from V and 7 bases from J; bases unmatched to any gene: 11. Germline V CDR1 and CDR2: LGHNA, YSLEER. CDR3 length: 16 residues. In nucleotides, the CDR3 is TGCGCCAGCAGCCAAGGCTCCGGGACTAGTGGAGGGACCCAGTACTTC. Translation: CASSQGSGTSGGTQYF.

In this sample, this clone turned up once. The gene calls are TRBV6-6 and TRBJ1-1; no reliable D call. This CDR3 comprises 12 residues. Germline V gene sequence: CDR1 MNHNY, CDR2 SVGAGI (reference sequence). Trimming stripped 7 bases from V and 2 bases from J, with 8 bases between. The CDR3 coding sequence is TGTGCCAGCACGGCCTTCAACACTGAAGCTTTCTTT. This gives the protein CASTAFNTEAFF.

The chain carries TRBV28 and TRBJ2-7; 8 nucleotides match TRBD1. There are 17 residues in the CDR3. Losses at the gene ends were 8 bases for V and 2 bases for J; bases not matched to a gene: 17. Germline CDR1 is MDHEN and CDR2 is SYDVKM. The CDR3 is CASGRGAGNRGAYEQYF. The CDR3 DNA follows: TGTGCCAGCGGCCGCGGGGCTGGGAACAGGGGGGCCTACGAGCAGTACTTC.

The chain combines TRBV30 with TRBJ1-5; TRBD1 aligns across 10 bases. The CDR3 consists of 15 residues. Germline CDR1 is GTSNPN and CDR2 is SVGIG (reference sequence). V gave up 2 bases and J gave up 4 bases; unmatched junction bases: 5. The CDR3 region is CAWSYGTGVNQPQHF. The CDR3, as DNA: TGTGCCTGGAGTTACGGGACAGGGGTAAATCAGCCCCAGCATTTT.

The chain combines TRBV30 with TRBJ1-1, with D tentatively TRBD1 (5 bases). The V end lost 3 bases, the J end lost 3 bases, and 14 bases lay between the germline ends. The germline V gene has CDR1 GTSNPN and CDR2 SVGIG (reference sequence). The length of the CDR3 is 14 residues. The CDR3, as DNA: TGTGCCTGGAGCTCTAGGGGCGCGGACACTGAAGCTTTCTTT. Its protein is CAWSSRGADTEAFF.

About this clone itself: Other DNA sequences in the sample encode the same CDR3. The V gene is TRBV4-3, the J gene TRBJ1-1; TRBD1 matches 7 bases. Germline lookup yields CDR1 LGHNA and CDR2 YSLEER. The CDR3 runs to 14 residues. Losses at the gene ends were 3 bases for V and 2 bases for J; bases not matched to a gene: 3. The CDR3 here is CASSQGQRNTEAFF. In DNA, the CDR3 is TGCGCCAGCAGCCAGGGACAGAGAAACACTGAAGCTTTCTTT.

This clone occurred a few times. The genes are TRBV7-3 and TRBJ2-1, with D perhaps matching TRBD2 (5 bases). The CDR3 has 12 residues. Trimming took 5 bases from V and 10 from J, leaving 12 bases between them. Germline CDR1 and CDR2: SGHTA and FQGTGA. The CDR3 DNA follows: TGTGCCAGCAGCGCCGGTCCGGGGGAGCAGTTCTTC. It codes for CASSAGPGEQFF. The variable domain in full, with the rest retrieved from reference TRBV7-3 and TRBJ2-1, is GAGVSQTPSNKVTEKGKYVELRCDPISGHTALYWYRQSLGQGPEFLIYFQGTGAADDSGLPNDRFFAVRPEGSVSTLKIQRTERGDSAVYLCASSAGPGEQFFGPGTRLTVL.

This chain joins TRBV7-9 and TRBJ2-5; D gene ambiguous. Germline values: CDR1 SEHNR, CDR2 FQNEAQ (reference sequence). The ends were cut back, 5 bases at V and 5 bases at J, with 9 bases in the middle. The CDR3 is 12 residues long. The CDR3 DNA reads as TGTGCCAGCAGCCCCCCCGCGGAGACCCAGTACTTC. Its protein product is CASSPPAETQYF.

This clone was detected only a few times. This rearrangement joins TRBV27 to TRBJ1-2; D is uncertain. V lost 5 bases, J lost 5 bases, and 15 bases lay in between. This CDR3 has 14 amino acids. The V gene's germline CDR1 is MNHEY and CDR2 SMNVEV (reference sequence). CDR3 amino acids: CASSPAQDRYGYTF. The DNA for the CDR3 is TGTGCCAGCAGTCCCGCCCAGGACCGATATGGCTACACCTTC.

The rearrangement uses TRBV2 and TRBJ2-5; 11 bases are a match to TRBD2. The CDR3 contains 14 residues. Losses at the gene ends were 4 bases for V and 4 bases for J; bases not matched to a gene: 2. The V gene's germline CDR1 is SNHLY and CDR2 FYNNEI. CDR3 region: CASSAGTSGETQYF. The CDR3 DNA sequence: TGTGCCAGCAGTGCCGGGACTAGCGGAGAGACCCAGTACTTC.

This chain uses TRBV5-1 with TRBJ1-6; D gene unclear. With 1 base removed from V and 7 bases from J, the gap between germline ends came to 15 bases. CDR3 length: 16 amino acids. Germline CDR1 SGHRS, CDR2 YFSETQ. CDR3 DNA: TGCGCCAGCAGCTTGAGCCAGGCGAGGGCAAATTCACCCCTCCACTTT. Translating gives CASSLSQARANSPLHF.

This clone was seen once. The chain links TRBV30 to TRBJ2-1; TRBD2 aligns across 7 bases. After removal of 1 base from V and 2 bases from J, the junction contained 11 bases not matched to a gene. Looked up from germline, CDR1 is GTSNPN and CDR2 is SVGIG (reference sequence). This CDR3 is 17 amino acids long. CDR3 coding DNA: TGTGCCTGGAGTGGGCGACTAGCCGCAACCACCTACAATGAGCAGTTCTTC. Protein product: CAWSGRLAATTYNEQFF.

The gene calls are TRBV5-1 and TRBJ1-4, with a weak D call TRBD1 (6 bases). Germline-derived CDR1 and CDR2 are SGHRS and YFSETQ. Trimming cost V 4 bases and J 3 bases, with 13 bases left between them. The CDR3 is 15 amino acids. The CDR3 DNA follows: TGCGCCAGCAGCCTAAGGACAGACTCTAATGAAAAACTGTTTTTT. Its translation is CASSLRTDSNEKLFF.

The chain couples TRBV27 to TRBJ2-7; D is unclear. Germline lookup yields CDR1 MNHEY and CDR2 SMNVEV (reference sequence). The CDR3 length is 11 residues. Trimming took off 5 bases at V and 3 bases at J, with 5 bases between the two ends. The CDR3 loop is CASSTDYEQYF. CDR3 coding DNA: TGTGCCAGCAGTACCGACTACGAGCAGTACTTC.

This chain's CDR3 is CASSLAGTHYNEQFF. The CDR3 DNA reads as TGCGCCAGCAGCTTGGCGGGGACCCACTACAATGAGCAGTTCTTC. This chain links TRBV5-1 with TRBJ2-1; D is perhaps TRBD1 or TRBD2 (5 bases each). V lost 0 bases to trimming and J lost 3 bases, with 10 bases between them. There are 15 residues in the CDR3. Germline CDR1 and CDR2: SGHRS and YFSETQ.

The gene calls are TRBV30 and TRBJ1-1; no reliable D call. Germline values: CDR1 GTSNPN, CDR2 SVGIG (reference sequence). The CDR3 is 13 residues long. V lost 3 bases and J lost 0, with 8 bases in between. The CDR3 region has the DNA TGTGCCTGGAGACCAAAGGTGAACACTGAAGCTTTCTTT. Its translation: CAWRPKVNTEAFF.

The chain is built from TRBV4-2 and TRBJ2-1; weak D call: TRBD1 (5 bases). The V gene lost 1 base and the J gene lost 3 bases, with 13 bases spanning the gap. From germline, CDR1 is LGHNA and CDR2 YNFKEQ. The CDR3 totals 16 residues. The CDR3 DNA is TGTGCCAGCAGCCAAGGGCTAGGGGCTGACTACAATGAGCAGTTCTTC. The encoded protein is CASSQGLGADYNEQFF.

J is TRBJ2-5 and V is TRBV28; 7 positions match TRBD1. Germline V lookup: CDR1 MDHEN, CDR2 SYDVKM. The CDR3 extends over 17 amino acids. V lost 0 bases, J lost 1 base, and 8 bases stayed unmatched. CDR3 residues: CASSLWALRQGQETQYF. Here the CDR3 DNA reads TGTGCCAGCAGTTTATGGGCCCTAAGACAGGGCCAAGAGACCCAGTACTTC. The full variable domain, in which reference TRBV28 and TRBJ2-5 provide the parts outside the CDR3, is DVKVTQSSRYLVKRTGEKVFLECVQDMDHENMFWYRQDPGLGLRLIYFSYDVKMKEKGDIPEGYSVSREKKERFSLILESASTNQTSMYLCASSLWALRQGQETQYFGPGTRLLVL.

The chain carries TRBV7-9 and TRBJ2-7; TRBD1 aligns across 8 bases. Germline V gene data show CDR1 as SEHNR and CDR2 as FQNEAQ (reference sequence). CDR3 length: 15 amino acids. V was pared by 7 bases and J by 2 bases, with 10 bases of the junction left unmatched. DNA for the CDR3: TGTGCCAGCACCACACCTCGGGGACAGGCCTACGAGCAGTACTTC. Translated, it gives CASTTPRGQAYEQYF. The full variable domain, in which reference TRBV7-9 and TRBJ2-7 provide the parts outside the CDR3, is DTGVSQNPRHKITKRGQNVTFRCDPISEHNRLYWYRQTLGQGPEFLTYFQNEAQLEKSRLLSDRFSAERPKGSFSTLEIQRTEQGDSAMYLCASTTPRGQAYEQYFGPGTRLTVT.

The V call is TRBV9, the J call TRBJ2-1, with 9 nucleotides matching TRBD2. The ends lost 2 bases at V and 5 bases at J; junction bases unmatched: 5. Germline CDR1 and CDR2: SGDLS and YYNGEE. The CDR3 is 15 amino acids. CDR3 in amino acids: CASSVSGGDNNEQFF. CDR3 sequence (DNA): TGTGCCAGCAGCGTTAGCGGGGGAGATAACAATGAGCAGTTCTTC.

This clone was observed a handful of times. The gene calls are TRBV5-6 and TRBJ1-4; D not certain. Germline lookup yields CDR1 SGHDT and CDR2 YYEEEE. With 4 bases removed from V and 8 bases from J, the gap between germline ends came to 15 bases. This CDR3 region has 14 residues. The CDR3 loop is CASSEGASGEKLFF. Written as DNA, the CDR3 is TGTGCCAGCAGCGAGGGAGCTTCGGGAGAAAAACTGTTTTTT.

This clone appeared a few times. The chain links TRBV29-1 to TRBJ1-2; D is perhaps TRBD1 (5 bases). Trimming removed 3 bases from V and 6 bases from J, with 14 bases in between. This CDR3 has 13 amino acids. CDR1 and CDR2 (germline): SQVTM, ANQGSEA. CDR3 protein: CSVDPQGSDGYTF. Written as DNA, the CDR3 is TGCAGCGTTGACCCGCAGGGAAGCGATGGCTACACCTTC.

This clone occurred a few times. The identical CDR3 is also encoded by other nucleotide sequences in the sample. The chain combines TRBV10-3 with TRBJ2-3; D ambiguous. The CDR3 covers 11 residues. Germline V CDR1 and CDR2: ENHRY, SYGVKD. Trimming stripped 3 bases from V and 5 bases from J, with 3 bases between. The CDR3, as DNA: TGTGCCATCAGTGAACGAGATACGCAGTATTTT. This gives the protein CAISERDTQYF.

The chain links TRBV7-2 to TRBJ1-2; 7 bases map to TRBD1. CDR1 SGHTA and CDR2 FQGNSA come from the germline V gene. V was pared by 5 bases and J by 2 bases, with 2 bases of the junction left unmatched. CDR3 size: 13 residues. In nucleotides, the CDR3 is TGTGCCAGCAGCCAGGGACAGAACTATGGCTACACCTTC. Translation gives CASSQGQNYGYTF.

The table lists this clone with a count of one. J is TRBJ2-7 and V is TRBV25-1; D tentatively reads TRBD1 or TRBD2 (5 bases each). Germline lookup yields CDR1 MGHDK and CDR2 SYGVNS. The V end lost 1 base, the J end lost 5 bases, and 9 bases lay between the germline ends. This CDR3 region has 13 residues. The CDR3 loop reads CASSEWGIHEQYF. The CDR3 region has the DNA TGTGCCAGCAGTGAATGGGGGATCCACGAGCAGTACTTC.

The DNA of the CDR3 is TGTGCCAGTACCTGGGGGAACACTGAAGCTTTCTTT. Protein sequence: CASTWGNTEAFF. The chain recombines TRBV19 with TRBJ1-1, with D hard to call. V lost 7 bases and J lost 1, with 7 bases in between. The CDR3 sequence is 12 residues long. Looked up from germline, CDR1 is LNHDA and CDR2 is SQIVND (reference sequence).

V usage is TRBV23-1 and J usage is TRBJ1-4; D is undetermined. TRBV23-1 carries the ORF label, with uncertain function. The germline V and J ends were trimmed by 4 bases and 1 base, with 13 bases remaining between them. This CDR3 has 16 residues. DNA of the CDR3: TGCGCCAGCAGTCCCAGCCTCCAGATAACTAATGAAAAACTGTTTTTT. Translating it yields CASSPSLQITNEKLFF.

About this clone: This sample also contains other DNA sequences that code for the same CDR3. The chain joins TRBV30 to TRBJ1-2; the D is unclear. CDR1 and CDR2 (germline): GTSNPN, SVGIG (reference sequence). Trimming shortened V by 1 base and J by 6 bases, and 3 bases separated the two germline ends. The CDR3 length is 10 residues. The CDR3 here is CAWSGNGYTF. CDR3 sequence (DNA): TGTGCCTGGAGTGGGAATGGCTACACCTTC.

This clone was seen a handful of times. The CDR3 DNA is TGCAGCGTGGCCGGGACCACTGGGGCCAACGTCCTGACTTTC. Its translation is CSVAGTTGANVLTF. The J gene is TRBJ2-6, the V gene TRBV29-1, with D perhaps given as TRBD1 or TRBD2 (5 bases each). Trimming pared 6 bases from V and 2 bases from J, leaving 11 bases between. The CDR3 totals 14 residues. Germline values: CDR1 SQVTM, CDR2 ANQGSEA.